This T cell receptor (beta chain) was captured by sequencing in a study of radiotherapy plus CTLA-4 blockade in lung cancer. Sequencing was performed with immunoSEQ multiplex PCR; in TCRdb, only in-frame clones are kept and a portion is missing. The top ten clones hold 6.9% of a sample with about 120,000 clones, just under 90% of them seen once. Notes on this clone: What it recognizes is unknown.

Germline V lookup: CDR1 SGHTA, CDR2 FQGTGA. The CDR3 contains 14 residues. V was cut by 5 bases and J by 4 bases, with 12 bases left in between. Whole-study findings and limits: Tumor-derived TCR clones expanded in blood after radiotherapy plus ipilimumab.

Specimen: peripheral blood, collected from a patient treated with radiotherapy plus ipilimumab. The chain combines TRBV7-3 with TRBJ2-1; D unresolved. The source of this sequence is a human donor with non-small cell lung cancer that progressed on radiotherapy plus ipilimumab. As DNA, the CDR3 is TGTGCCAGCAGCCCTTTTCCGTATTACAATGAGCAGTTCTTC. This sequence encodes CASSPFPYYNEQFF. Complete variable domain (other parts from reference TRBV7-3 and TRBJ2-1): GAGVSQTPSNKVTEKGKYVELRCDPISGHTALYWYRQSLGQGPEFLIYFQGTGAADDSGLPNDRFFAVRPEGSVSTLKIQRTERGDSAVYLCASSPFPYYNEQFFGPGTRLTVL.